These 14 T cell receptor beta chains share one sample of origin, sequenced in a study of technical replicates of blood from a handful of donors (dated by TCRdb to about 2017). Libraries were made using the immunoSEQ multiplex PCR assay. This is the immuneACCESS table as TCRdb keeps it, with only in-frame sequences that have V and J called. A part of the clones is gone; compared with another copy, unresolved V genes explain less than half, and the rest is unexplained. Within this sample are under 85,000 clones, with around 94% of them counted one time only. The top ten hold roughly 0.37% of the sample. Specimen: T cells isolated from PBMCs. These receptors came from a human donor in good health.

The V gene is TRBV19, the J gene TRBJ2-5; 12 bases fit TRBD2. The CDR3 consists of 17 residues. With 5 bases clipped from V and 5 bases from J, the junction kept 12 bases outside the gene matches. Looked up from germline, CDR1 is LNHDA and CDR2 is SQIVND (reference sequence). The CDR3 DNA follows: TGTGCCAGTAGTGTGGTGGCTAGCGGGAGGGCCGACGAGACCCAGTACTTC. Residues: CASSVVASGRADETQYF.

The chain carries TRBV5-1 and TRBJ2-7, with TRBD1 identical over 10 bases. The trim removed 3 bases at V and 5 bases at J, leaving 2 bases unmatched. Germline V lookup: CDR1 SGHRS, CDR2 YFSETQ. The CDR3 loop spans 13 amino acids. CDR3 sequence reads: CASSSGQGNEQYF. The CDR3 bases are TGCGCCAGCAGCTCGGGACAGGGGAACGAGCAGTACTTC.

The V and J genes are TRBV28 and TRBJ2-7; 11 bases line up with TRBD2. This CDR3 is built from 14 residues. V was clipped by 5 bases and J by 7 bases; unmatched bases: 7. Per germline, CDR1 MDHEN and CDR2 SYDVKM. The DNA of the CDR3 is TGTGCCAGCAGTAAAGGACTAGCGGGTAAAGAGCAGTACTTC. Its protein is CASSKGLAGKEQYF.

CDR3 in DNA: TGTGCCAGCAGTCCGCTCCTAGCGGGGTTCAGCACAGATACGCAGTATTTT. Protein product: CASSPLLAGFSTDTQYF. This sequence joins TRBV28 and TRBJ2-3; 9 bases are a match to TRBD2. This CDR3 spans 17 amino acids. Germline V gives CDR1 MDHEN, CDR2 SYDVKM. Germline trimming cut 5 bases from V and 0 bases from J; bases unmatched to any gene: 9.

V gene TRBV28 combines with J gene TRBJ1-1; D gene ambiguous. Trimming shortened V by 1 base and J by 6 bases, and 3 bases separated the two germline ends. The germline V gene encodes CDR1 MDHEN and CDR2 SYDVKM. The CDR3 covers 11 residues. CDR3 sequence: CASSLYSEAFF. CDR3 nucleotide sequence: TGTGCCAGCAGTTTATACTCTGAAGCTTTCTTT. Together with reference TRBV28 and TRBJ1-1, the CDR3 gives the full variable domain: DVKVTQSSRYLVKRTGEKVFLECVQDMDHENMFWYRQDPGLGLRLIYFSYDVKMKEKGDIPEGYSVSREKKERFSLILESASTNQTSMYLCASSLYSEAFFGQGTRLTVV.

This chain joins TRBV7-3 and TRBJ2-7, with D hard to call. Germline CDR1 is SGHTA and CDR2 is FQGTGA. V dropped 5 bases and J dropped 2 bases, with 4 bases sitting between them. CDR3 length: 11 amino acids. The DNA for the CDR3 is TGTGCCAGCAGCCGTACCTACGAGCAGTACTTC. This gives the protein CASSRTYEQYF. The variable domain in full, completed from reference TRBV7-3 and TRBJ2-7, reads GAGVSQTPSNKVTEKGKYVELRCDPISGHTALYWYRQSLGQGPEFLIYFQGTGAADDSGLPNDRFFAVRPEGSVSTLKIQRTERGDSAVYLCASSRTYEQYFGPGTRLTVT.

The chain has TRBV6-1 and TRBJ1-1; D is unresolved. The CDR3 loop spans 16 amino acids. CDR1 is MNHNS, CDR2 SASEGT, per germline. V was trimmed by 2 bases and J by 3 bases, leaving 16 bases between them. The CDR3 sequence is CASSEQVLAPYTEAFF. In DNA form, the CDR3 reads TGTGCCAGCAGTGAACAGGTCCTGGCCCCTTACACTGAAGCTTTCTTT.

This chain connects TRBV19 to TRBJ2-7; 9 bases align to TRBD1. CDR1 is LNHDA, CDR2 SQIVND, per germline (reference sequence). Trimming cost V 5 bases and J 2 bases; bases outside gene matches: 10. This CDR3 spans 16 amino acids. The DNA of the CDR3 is TGTGCCAGTAGTCGCACCGGGACAGGGCTAGCCTACGAGCAGTACTTC. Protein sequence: CASSRTGTGLAYEQYF.

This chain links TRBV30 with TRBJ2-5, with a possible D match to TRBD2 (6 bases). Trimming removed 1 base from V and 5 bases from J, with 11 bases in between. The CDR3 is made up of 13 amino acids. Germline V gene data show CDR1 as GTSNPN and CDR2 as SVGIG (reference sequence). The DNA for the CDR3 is TGTGCCTGGAGTGCGGCGGCGGGGGAGACCCAGTACTTC. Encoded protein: CAWSAAAGETQYF.

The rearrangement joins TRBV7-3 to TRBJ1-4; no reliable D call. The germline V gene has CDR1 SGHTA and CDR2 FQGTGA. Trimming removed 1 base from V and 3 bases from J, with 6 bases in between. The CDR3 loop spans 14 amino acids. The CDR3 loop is CASSLMRANEKLFF. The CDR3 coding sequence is TGTGCCAGCAGCTTAATGAGAGCTAATGAAAAACTGTTTTTT. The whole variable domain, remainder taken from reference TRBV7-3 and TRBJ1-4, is GAGVSQTPSNKVTEKGKYVELRCDPISGHTALYWYRQSLGQGPEFLIYFQGTGAADDSGLPNDRFFAVRPEGSVSTLKIQRTERGDSAVYLCASSLMRANEKLFFGSGTQLSVL.

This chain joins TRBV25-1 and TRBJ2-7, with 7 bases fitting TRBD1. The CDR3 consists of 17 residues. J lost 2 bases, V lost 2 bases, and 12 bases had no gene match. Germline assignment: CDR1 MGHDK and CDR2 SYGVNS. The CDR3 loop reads CASSEILRRTGPYEQYF. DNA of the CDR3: TGTGCCAGCAGTGAAATTCTCCGGAGGACAGGCCCCTACGAGCAGTACTTC.

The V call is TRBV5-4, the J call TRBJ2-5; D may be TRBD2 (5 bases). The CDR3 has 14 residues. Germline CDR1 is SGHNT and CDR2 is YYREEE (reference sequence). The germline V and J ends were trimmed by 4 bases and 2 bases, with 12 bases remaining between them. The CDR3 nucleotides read TGTGCCAGCAGCCCAATAGCGTTTCAAGAGACCCAGTACTTC. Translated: CASSPIAFQETQYF. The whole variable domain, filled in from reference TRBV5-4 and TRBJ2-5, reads ETGVTQSPTHLIKTRGQQVTLRCSSQSGHNTVSWYQQALGQGPQFIFQYYREEENGRGNFPPRFSGLQFPNYSSELNVNALELDDSALYLCASSPIAFQETQYFGPGTRLLVL.

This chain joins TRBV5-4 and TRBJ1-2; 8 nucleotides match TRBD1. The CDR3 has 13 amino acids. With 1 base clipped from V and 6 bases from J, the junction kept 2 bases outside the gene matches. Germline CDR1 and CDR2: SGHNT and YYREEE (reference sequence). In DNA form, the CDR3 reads TGTGCCAGCAGCTTGCAGGGGGCCGATGGCTACACCTTC. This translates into CASSLQGADGYTF.

The CDR3 bases are TGTGCCAGCAGCTTAGCGATACAGGGTAATGGCTACACCTTC. It codes for CASSLAIQGNGYTF. This chain joins TRBV7-8 and TRBJ1-2, with D maybe TRBD1 (6 bases). V was cut by 0 bases and J by 6 bases, with 11 bases left in between. CDR3 length equals 14 residues. Looked up from germline, CDR1 is SGHVS and CDR2 is FQNEAQ.